This T cell receptor (beta chain) was sequenced during a study of T cells in Graves' hyperthyroidism and ophthalmopathy. Findings and limits, study-wide: A 13 V-J model separated ophthalmopathy from stable hyperthyroidism. Researchers found most expanded thyroid clonotypes above 0.001 in blood as well.

This CDR3 comprises 12 residues. CDR1 and CDR2 (germline): MGHDK, SYGVNS. V was cut by 5 bases and J by 7 bases, with 8 bases left in between. TCR beta CDR3 regions were amplified from RNA. Using the HTBI primer set, a first-round RT-PCR was run on the TCR CDR3. TCRdb used MiXCR to reprocess the multiplex PCR reads, holding one entry per CDR3 protein. The table records 500,000 to 650,000 distinct CDR3 sequences, 14% of them present only once. Remarks on this clonotype: As yet, its antigen is unknown.

PBMCs were derived from 7.5 to 10 ml fresh peripheral blood. The chain combines TRBV25-1 with TRBJ1-4; D is unresolved. The clonotype was recovered from a woman in her forties with Graves' hyperthyroidism. Source material: blood. This chain's CDR3 is CASSFSPEKLFF. DNA of the CDR3: TGTGCCAGCAGTTTTAGCCCTGAAAAACTGTTTTTT.